This T cell receptor beta chain comes out of a study of T-cell memory formation after mild COVID-19 (dated by TCRdb to about 2021). In the study overall: TCR sequence clusters from the two donors were found to be largely donor specific. T-cell clones expanding and contracting after mild COVID-19 in two donors were tracked by longitudinal TCRalpha and TCRbeta repertoire sequencing. Two young, previously healthy adult volunteers, one female and one male, were included in the cohort.

Reads for this sample came from an Illumina NovaSeq 6000. TCRalpha and TCRbeta cDNA libraries were constructed by 5'RACE with constant-segment primers, with sample barcodes and unique molecular identifiers being introduced. Trizol reagent was used to extract RNA from every sample. The libraries were amplified in two PCR steps, and the second step added a second sample barcode and Illumina TruSeq adapters. Sequencing of libraries was performed on an Illumina NovaSeq with 2 x 150 bp paired-end reads. The original methods were these. The reads were demultiplexed and collapsed into UMI-guided consensus sequences using migec v1.2.7. With mixcr v2.1.11, UMI consensuses were aligned to TRA and TRB V and J templates and assembled into clonotypes. Clonotypes were classified as expanded or contracted when called significant by both edgeR and NoisET, with noise models trained on biological replicates. For edgeR calls, the thresholds were a false discovery rate-adjusted p below 0.01 and a log2 fold-change of 1. As an exploratory analysis of dynamics, max-normalized trajectories of the 1000 most abundant clonotypes were examined by PCA with hierarchical clustering. Each responding clone was given a CD4 or CD8 phenotype based on the CD4+ and CD8+ repertoires, which had been sequenced separately. The public reads were run again by TCRdb, first through fastp at Q25 and then through MiXCR, and only productive beta chains were kept. Entries that share a CDR3 protein sequence are merged under the most common genes and DNA. TCRdb's processing, not the study's, gives the V and J calls here. This sample has some 130,000 distinct CDR3 sequences in its table, and about a sixth of those were observed once. Of the sample, about 5.2% is held by the ten largest clones.

Concerning this clonotype: The antigen it binds to is not known. No much larger clone is present one base from it, and per-base qualities are unavailable.

Summary of the overall study and its limitations: Some responding clones were found in pre-infection memory, which suggests that pre-existing cross-reactive memory T cells took part in the SARS-CoV-2 response. Contracting CD4+ clones turned up mainly in the CM and EM memory subsets, whereas EMRA was where CD8+ clones were enriched. Clones that contracted from day 15 to 85 showed balanced CD4/CD8 phenotypes, whereas a second wave of clones that expanded from day 15 to 37 leaned towards CD4+. Only two mild cases were covered in the study, and larger cohorts including severe cases with pre-infection samples were considered necessary. SARS-CoV-2 specificity was not confirmed for the second-wave clones peaking on day 37.

CDR1 SGHDN and CDR2 FVKESK are derived from the germline V gene. The V end loses 0 bases and the J end loses 0 bases, and a stretch of 16 bases separates them. From cysteine to phenylalanine, the CDR3 is 18 amino acids long. Only the CDR3 DNA stays, 54 bases, in frame from base 1. Ficoll-Paque density gradient centrifugation was the method used to isolate PBMCs. The sequenced sample was PBMCs or a T cell subset sorted from them (not recorded which). This receptor was identified in a man aged 18 to 29 who had mild COVID-19 (a few samples of this study predate the infection). The sample titles of this study are shuffled in the database, so cell type and time point are left out; the donor was told from shared clones. The sequence joins TRBV14 to TRBJ2-3; the D gene assignment is ambiguous. The CDR3 reads as follows: CASSQDVGGWISTDTQYF. The nucleotide sequence reads TGTGCCAGCAGCCAAGATGTGGGCGGATGGATCAGCACAGATACGCAGTATTTT.